This T cell receptor beta chain was captured by sequencing in a study of cytomegalovirus exposure and HLA in healthy donors. Study observations and caveats: In an earlier analysis, in approximately 630 donors, most V segments appeared productive either ~90% or ~30% of the time.

The primer mix had 60 Vbeta and 13 Jbeta primers. Sequencing used immunoSEQ multiplex PCR; TCRdb keeps in-frame clones, though not all of them. This sample carries some 120,000 clones, 75% of them seen once, and the ten largest clones take roughly 3%. Concerning this clone itself: What it binds is not known.

This CDR3 is 13 amino acids long. The V gene's germline CDR1 is LGHNA and CDR2 YSLEER. V was shortened by 0 bases and J by 10 bases, with 10 bases between the two germline ends. Input material: PBMCs. The TCR was taken from a woman aged 45-65 years in good health and CMV-seronegative. This chain uses TRBV4-3 with TRBJ2-1, with D possibly matching TRBD1 (5 bases). As DNA, the CDR3 is TGCGCCAGCAGCCAAGATAGGCAGGGAGAGCAGTTCTTC. It codes for CASSQDRQGEQFF.